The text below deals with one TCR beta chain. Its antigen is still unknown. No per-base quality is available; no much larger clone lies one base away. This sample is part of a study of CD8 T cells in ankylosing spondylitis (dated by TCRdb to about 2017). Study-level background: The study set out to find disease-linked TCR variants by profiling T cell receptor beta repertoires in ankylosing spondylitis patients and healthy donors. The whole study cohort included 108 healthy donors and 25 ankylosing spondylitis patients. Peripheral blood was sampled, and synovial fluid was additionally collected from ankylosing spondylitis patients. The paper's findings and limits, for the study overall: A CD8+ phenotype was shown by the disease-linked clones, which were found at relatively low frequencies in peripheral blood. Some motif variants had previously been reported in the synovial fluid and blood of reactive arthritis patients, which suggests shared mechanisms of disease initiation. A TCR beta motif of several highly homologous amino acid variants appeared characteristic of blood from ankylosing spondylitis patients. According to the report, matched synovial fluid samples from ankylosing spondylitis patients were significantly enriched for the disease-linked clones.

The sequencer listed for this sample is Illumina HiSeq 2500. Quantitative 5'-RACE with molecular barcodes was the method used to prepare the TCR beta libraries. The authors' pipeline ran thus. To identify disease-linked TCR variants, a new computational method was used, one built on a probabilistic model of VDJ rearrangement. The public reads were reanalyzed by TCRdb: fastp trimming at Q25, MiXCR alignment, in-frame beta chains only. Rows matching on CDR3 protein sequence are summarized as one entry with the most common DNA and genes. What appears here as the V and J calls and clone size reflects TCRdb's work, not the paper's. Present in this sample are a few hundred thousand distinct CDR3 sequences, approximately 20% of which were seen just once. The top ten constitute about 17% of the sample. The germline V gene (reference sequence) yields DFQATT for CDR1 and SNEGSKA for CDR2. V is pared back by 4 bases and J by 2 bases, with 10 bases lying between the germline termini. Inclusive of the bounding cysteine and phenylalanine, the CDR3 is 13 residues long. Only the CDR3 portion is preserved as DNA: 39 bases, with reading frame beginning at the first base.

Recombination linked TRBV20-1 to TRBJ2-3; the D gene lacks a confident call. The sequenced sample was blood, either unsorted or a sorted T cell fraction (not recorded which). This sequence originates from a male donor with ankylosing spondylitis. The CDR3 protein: CSATPRPTDTQYF. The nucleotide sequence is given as TGCAGTGCTACTCCCCGGCCCACAGATACGCAGTATTTT.